The count of the clone carrying this T cell receptor beta chain is one. Sequenced by immunoSEQ multiplex PCR; TCRdb stores in-frame clones only, minus some. Here the sample spans about 110,000 clones, 65% to 80% being singletons. This sample stems from a study of blood T cell repertoires in COVID-19. Whole-study context: Samples came from the United States, Italy and Spain, spanning acute and convalescent COVID-19.

Germline CDR1 and CDR2: MNHEY and SVGAGI. The CDR3 covers 16 residues. V trimming: 2 bases; J trimming: 5 bases; junction bases outside the gene matches: 7. The chain links TRBV6-5 to TRBJ2-5; 11 nucleotides line up with TRBD2. Sequencing was done on a sample of peripheral blood. The clonotype originates from a middle-aged woman with acute or convalescent COVID-19. The CDR3 loop reads CASSYGLAGGLETQYF. The CDR3 DNA is TGTGCCAGCAGTTACGGGCTAGCGGGGGGATTGGAGACCCAGTACTTC.